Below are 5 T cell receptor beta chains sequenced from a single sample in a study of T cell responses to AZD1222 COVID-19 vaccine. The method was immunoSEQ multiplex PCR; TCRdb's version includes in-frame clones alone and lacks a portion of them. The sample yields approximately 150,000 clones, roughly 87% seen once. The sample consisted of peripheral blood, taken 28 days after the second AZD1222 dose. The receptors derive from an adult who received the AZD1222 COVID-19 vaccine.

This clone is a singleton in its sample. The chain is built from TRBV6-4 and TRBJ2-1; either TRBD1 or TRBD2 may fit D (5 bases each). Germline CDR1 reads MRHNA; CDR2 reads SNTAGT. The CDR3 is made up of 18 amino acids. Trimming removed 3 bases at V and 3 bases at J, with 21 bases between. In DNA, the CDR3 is TGTGCCAGCAGTGAGATAGGGGCAGAGGGCCCGGGCTACAATGAGCAGTTCTTC. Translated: CASSEIGAEGPGYNEQFF.

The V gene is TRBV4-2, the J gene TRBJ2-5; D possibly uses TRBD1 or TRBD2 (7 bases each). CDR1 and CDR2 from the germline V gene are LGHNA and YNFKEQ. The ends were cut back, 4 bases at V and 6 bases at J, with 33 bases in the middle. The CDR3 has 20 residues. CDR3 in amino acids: CASSPDTRLAVGQGEKTQYF. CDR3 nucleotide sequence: TGTGCCAGCAGCCCCGATACCCGGCTAGCGGTGGGGCAGGGGGAAAAGACCCAGTACTTC.

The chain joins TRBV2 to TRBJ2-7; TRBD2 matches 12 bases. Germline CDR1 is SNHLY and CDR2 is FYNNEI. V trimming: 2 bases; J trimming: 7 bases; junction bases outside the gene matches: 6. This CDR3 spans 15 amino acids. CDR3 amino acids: CASSERASGRVEQYF. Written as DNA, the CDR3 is TGTGCCAGCAGTGAACGGGCTAGCGGGAGGGTAGAGCAGTACTTC.

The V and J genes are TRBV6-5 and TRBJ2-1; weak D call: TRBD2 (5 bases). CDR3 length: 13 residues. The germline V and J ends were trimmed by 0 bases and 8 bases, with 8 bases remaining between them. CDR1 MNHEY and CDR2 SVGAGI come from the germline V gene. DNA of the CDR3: TGTGCCAGCAGTTACTCGCCGGAGGATGAGCAGTTCTTC. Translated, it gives CASSYSPEDEQFF.

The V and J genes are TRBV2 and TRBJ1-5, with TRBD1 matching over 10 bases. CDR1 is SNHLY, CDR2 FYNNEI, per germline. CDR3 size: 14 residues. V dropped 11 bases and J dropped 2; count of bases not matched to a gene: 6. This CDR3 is CAGGTGAGNQPQHF. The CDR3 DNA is TGTGCCGGGGGGACAGGGGCGGGCAATCAGCCCCAGCATTTT.